Included here is one T cell receptor beta chain sequence, with context. The antigen remains undetermined. CDR3 length: 15 residues. Trimming took 5 bases from V and 0 from J, leaving 12 bases between them. The germline gives CDR1 SGHAT, CDR2 FQNNGV. This entry is derived from a study of cytomegalovirus exposure and HLA in healthy donors. About the study: The use of the same platform for the roughly 120 validation repertoires and the 600 to 700 first-cohort repertoires was reported by a later analysis. Study-level results: It was found in a later analysis that first-cohort TCR clusters tended to co-occur in the approximately 130 validation repertoires. A list of 150 to 200 TCR beta chains associated with cytomegalovirus was given.

Sequenced by immunoSEQ multiplex PCR; TCRdb stores in-frame clones only, minus some. The sample shows 150,000 to 200,000 clones, roughly 77% of them seen only once. This clonotype originated in a woman aged 25 to 39 in good health and CMV-seronegative. Material: PBMCs. The rearrangement joins TRBV11-2 to TRBJ2-3; D ambiguous. In DNA form, the CDR3 reads TGTGCCAGCAGCACTACCCCCCTTAGCACAGATACGCAGTATTTT. Translated, it gives CASSTTPLSTDTQYF.